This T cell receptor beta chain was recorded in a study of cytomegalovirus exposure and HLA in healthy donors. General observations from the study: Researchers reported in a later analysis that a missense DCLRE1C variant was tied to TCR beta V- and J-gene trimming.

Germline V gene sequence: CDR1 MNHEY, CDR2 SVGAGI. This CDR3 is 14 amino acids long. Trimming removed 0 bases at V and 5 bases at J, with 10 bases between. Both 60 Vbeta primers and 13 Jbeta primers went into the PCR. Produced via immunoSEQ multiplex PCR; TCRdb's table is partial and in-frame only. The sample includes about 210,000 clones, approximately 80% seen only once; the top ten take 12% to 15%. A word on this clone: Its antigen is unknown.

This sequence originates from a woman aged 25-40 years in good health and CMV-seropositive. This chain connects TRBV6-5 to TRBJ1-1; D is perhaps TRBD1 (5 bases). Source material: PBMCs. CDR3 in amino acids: CASSYSSAGTEAFF. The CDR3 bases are TGTGCCAGCAGTTACTCGAGTGCAGGGACTGAAGCTTTCTTT.